This T cell receptor (beta chain) is drawn from a study of technical replicates of blood from a few donors. V lost 2 bases, J lost 6 bases, and 7 bases stayed unmatched. Germline V lookup: CDR1 LGHNT, CDR2 FRNRAP. There are 15 residues in the CDR3. Produced via immunoSEQ multiplex PCR; TCRdb's table is partial and in-frame only. Among over 50,000 clones listed, 97% were seen once. This receptor was obtained from a human donor in good health. The source material was T cells isolated from PBMCs. This chain connects TRBV12-5 to TRBJ2-1; the match to TRBD2 covers 7 bases. The CDR3: CASGLPQRGINEQFF. The CDR3 DNA reads as TGTGCTAGTGGTTTGCCCCAGCGGGGAATCAATGAGCAGTTCTTC.